This TCR beta chain was found in a study of T cells in Graves' hyperthyroidism and ophthalmopathy. Graves' hyperthyroidism was deemed stable absent ophthalmopathy progression within 18 months. Patients having uncontrolled infection, another autoimmune disease, pregnancy or lactation were not included. Diagnoses were established using clinical symptoms, serum thyroxine and TRAb, thyroid ultrasound and orbital computed tomography. Whole-study findings and limits: Among clonotypes expanded in thyroid above 0.001, most were also found in blood.

The CDR3 has 15 residues. Germline values: CDR1 SEHNR, CDR2 FQNEAQ (reference sequence). Between the trimmed V and J ends, which lost 5 bases and 3 bases, there was a span of 17 bases. There were TCR beta CDR3 regions amplified from RNA transcripts. Primed by the HTBI set, a first-round RT-PCR was run on the TCR CDR3. A single record per CDR3 protein comes from TCRdb applying MiXCR to the multiplex PCR reads. The sample yields about 360,000 distinct CDR3 sequences, less than 15% seen once. To note about this clonotype: Its specificity is unknown.

The receptor was derived from a woman aged 18-29 years with Graves' hyperthyroidism. The sequenced sample was blood. The chain links TRBV7-9 to TRBJ2-7, with a tentative D call TRBD1 (5 bases). As DNA, the CDR3 is TGTGCCAGCAGCCCCCAGACAGTGGCACTCTACGAGCAGTACTTC. As protein: CASSPQTVALYEQYF.